The clone carrying this T cell receptor beta chain appeared once. The antigen is not known. These data originate in a study of OX40 agonist ivuxolimab in advanced cancers. General study results and limits: Averaged across samples, CD8+ T cells carried more expanded clones than CD4+ did. By week 6 at 0.1 to 3.0 mg/kg, blood CD4+ and CD8+ T cells had expanded clonally. Also showing low normalized T-cell clonal expansion were some of the nonresponders. The antigen specificity of the peripheral T cells (those that were expanded) was not determined.

This table comes from immunoSEQ multiplex PCR, and its TCRdb copy is limited to in-frame clones, with some not included. The sample shows about 82,000 clones, roughly 90% of them seen only once. The specimen was CD4+ or CD8+ T cells sorted from blood, collected in a trial of the OX40 agonist ivuxolimab. This sequence originates from an adult with an advanced solid tumor such as melanoma, head and neck, liver or kidney cancer.

As DNA, the CDR3 is TGCGCCAGCAGCTTGTTGCCGGGAACCGGGGAGCTGTTTTTT. Translation: CASSLLPGTGELFF. The chain is built from TRBV5-1 and TRBJ2-2; D possibly corresponds to TRBD2 (5 bases). Germline values: CDR1 SGHRS, CDR2 YFSETQ. CDR3 length: 14 amino acids. Trimming removed 1 base from V and 5 bases from J, with 9 bases in between.